This T cell receptor beta chain was sequenced in a study of shared clonotypes between healthy human individuals. The junction had 8 bases not matched to a gene; V was cut back by 7 bases and J by 7 bases. This CDR3 contains 14 residues. The germline V gene has CDR1 SNHLY and CDR2 FYNNEI. This clone was observed many times. Other DNA sequences from this sample encode an identical CDR3 as well. Ten immunoSEQ deep assay plates served to sequence unsorted PBMC DNA. Here immunoSEQ multiplex PCR was the method, and the copy in TCRdb shows in-frame clones only, minus some. The sample holds 90,000 to 100,000 clones, around 47% seen once.

Specimen: PBMCs. The sequence was collected from a woman aged 40-49 years in good health. Some clones in this sample may be carry-over from other donors' samples. This chain joins TRBV2 and TRBJ1-4, with 8 bases matching TRBD1. CDR3 amino acids: CASTTTGVGEKLFF. The CDR3 bases are TGTGCCAGCACAACGACAGGGGTTGGTGAAAAACTGTTTTTT.